What follows is one T cell receptor beta chain and its context. V was clipped by 3 bases and J by 8 bases; unmatched bases: 4. Per germline, CDR1 KGHDR and CDR2 SFDVKD. This CDR3 comprises 13 residues. RNA was extracted with the RNeasy kit, and a quantity of about 0.45 to 1 ug was reverse transcribed using random hexamers. Amplification of TCR beta CDR3 by immunoSEQ multiplex PCR spanned 54 Vbeta and 13 Jbeta. MiXCR, applied by TCRdb to the immunoSEQ multiplex PCR reads, yields one record per CDR3 protein. Here the sample spans 200,000 to 250,000 distinct CDR3 sequences, around 95% being singletons. The data are from a study of CD8 T cells in Susac syndrome. Patients with stable or active relapsing-remitting disease, all of them treatment-naive, made up the multiple sclerosis controls. Isolation of CD8+ and CD4+ T cells was performed negatively, whereas enrichment of TEMRA cells was done by FACS.

The specimen was CD4+ T cells from PBMCs. This chain connects TRBV24-1 to TRBJ2-7; 9 bases are a match to TRBD1. The receptor's source is a human donor with multiple sclerosis. CDR3 sequence (DNA): TGTGCCACCAGTGATCCCGGGACAGGGAAGCAGTACTTC. This translates into CATSDPGTGKQYF.